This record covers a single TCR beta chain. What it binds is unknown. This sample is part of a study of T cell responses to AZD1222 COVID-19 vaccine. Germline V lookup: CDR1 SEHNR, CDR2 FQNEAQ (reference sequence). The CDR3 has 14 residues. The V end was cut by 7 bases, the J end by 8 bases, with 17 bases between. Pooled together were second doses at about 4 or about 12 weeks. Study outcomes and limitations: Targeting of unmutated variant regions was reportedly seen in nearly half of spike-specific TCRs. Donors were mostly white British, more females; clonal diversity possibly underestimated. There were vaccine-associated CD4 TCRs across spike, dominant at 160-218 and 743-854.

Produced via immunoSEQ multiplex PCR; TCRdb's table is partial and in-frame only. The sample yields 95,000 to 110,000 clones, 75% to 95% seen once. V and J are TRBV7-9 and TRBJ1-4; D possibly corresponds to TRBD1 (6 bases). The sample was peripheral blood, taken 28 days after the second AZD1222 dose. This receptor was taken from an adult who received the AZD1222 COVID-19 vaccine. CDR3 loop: CASTDGGGIEKLFF. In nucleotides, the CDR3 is TGTGCCAGCACCGATGGAGGGGGAATAGAAAAACTGTTTTTT.